Shown below are 29 T cell receptor beta chains from a single sample sequenced in a study of blood T cell repertoires in COVID-19. TCRdb's table, derived via immunoSEQ multiplex PCR, lists solely in-frame clones and lacks some. The sample consists of 200,000 to 250,000 clones, about 82% of them appearing once. The sequencing input was peripheral blood. The receptors originated from a woman over 75 with acute or convalescent COVID-19.

The V and J genes are TRBV21-1 and TRBJ2-5; no DNA check was done on the table's D call, TRBD2. TRBV21-1 is listed as a pseudogene. The CDR3 has 13 residues. The chain's CDR3 is CASKPSIQETQYF. Written as DNA, the CDR3 is TGTGCCAGCAAGCCGAGTATCCAAGAGACCCAGTACTTC.

This clone turned up a few times. This chain connects TRBV6-1 to TRBJ1-6; 10 bases are shared with TRBD1. The germline CDR1 and CDR2 sequences are MNHNS and SASEGT. Trimming took 4 bases from V and 1 from J; bases not matched to a gene: 4. The CDR3 spans 17 residues. The CDR3 sequence is CASSAPGQGSYNSPLHF. CDR3 bases: TGTGCCAGCAGTGCCCCGGGACAGGGGTCCTATAATTCACCCCTCCACTTT.

V gene TRBV29-1 combines with J gene TRBJ1-2; D not certain. Germline values: CDR1 SQVTM, CDR2 ANQGSEA. The ends were cut back, 7 bases at V and 7 bases at J, with 13 bases in the middle. The CDR3 runs 11 residues. Written as DNA, the CDR3 is TGCAGCGCTGCATCGGAGGGTGGCTACACCTTC. It specifies CSAASEGGYTF.

This chain links TRBV5-4 with TRBJ2-7, with 12 bases fitting TRBD1. After removal of 2 bases from V and 6 bases from J, the junction contained 3 bases not matched to a gene. Germline V gene data show CDR1 as SGHNT and CDR2 as YYREEE (reference sequence). This CDR3 contains 14 residues. The CDR3 protein is CASSFGTGGGEQYF. CDR3 sequence (DNA): TGTGCCAGCAGCTTTGGGACAGGGGGCGGCGAGCAGTACTTC. The full variable domain, with the rest looked up from reference TRBV5-4 and TRBJ2-7, is ETGVTQSPTHLIKTRGQQVTLRCSSQSGHNTVSWYQQALGQGPQFIFQYYREEENGRGNFPPRFSGLQFPNYSSELNVNALELDDSALYLCASSFGTGGGEQYFGPGTRLTVT.

This chain connects TRBV27 to TRBJ2-5, with D possibly TRBD1 on 5 matching bases. The V end lost 6 bases, the J end lost 4 bases, and 12 bases lay between the germline ends. The CDR3 spans 13 residues. Germline CDR1 and CDR2: MNHEY and SMNVEV (reference sequence). CDR3 amino acids: CASRWGRAETQYF. The CDR3 nucleotides are TGTGCCAGCAGATGGGGCAGGGCAGAGACCCAGTACTTC.

As for this clone: The junction differs from germline at one of its ends, possibly a read error. The chain couples TRBV6-6 to TRBJ2-7, with 11 bases matching TRBD1. This CDR3 has 16 amino acids. Germline V CDR1 and CDR2: MNHNY, SVGAGI (reference sequence). As DNA, the CDR3 is TGTGCCAGCAGTACTTCCGGGACAGGGGGATCCTCCGAGCAGTACTTC. Protein sequence: CASSTSGTGGSSEQYF.

This clone was observed a handful of times. The chain couples TRBV5-1 to TRBJ2-5; no clear D gene. V was clipped by 0 bases and J by 1 base, with 4 bases between them. Germline V gene sequence: CDR1 SGHRS, CDR2 YFSETQ. The CDR3 contains 13 residues. CDR3 amino acids: CASSLALQETQYF. In DNA form, the CDR3 reads TGCGCCAGCAGCTTGGCCCTCCAAGAGACCCAGTACTTC.

This sequence joins TRBV7-2 and TRBJ2-6; D unresolved. CDR3 length: 13 residues. Deletions cut 1 base from V and 13 bases from J, with 11 bases between. Germline CDR1 reads SGHTA; CDR2 reads FQGNSA. CDR3 coding DNA: TGTGCCAGCAGCTTAGGCAATACGGGTGTCCTGACTTTC. It encodes CASSLGNTGVLTF.

This chain connects TRBV2 to TRBJ1-2; D possibly corresponds to TRBD1 (6 bases). Deletions cut 11 bases from V and 8 bases from J, with 15 bases between. The CDR3 extends over 11 amino acids. Germline CDR1 reads SNHLY; CDR2 reads FYNNEI. CDR3 coding DNA: TGTGCCGGTACCAAACAGGGCGGCTACACCTTC. This sequence encodes CAGTKQGGYTF.

This clone appeared once. The rearrangement links TRBV11-2 to TRBJ2-3; 10 bases are shared with TRBD2. Germline V gene lookup returns CDR1 SGHAT and CDR2 FQNNGV. CDR3 length: 15 residues. Trimming at V came to 5 bases and at J to 5 bases, leaving 7 bases not matched to a gene. The CDR3 DNA is TGTGCCAGCAGCCGTCTAGCGGGGGCCCAAGATACGCAGTATTTT. This encodes CASSRLAGAQDTQYF.

The chain has TRBV9 and TRBJ2-7; weak D call: TRBD2 (5 bases). The CDR3 is 12 amino acids. V gave up 3 bases and J gave up 7 bases, with 11 bases separating them. Germline V CDR1 and CDR2: SGDLS, YYNGEE. The CDR3, as DNA: TGTGCCAGCAGCGCCCCCGGACTTGAGCAGTACTTC. The encoded protein is CASSAPGLEQYF.

The chain uses TRBV3-1 (or the pseudogene TRBV3-2) and TRBJ1-2; D ambiguous. The CDR3 sequence is 15 residues long. CDR1 and CDR2 (germline): LGHDT, YNNKEL (reference sequence). V lost 0 bases and J lost 0, with 8 bases in between. The CDR3 DNA sequence: TGTGCCAGCAGCCAAGATTTCCCAGCTAACTATGGCTACACCTTC. It yields the protein CASSQDFPANYGYTF.

The gene calls are TRBV5-4 and TRBJ2-1; D remains ambiguous. CDR1 SGHNT and CDR2 YYREEE come from the germline V gene (reference sequence). The CDR3 is 13 residues long. V lost 4 bases and J 4 bases, leaving 9 bases between the germline ends. CDR3 nucleotide sequence: TGTGCCAGCAGCCACCTGCAGTACAATGAGCAGTTCTTC. It encodes CASSHLQYNEQFF.

The chain's CDR3 is CASGLAGTDTQYF. The CDR3 DNA is TGTGCTAGTGGGCTAGCGGGCACAGATACGCAGTATTTT. The J gene is TRBJ2-3, the V gene TRBV12-5, with 7 bases identical to TRBD2. CDR1 LGHNT and CDR2 FRNRAP come from the germline V gene. The trim removed 6 bases at V and 1 base at J, leaving 1 base unmatched. CDR3 length: 13 residues. Complete variable domain (other parts from reference TRBV12-5 and TRBJ2-3): DARVTQTPRHKVTEMGQEVTMRCQPILGHNTVFWYRQTMMQGLELLAYFRNRAPLDDSGMPKDRFSAEMPDATLATLKIQPSEPRDSAVYFCASGLAGTDTQYFGPGTRLTVL.

The chain links TRBV4-3 to TRBJ1-1; D is uncertain. The CDR3 extends over 14 amino acids. CDR1 is LGHNA and CDR2 is YSLEER in the germline V gene. With 2 bases removed from V and 1 base from J, the gap between germline ends came to 8 bases. This chain's CDR3 is CASSQTAGNTEAFF. In DNA, the CDR3 is TGCGCCAGCAGCCAAACAGCTGGGAACACTGAAGCTTTCTTT.

The chain joins TRBV14 to TRBJ1-3, with TRBD1 matching 8 bases. V shed 1 base and J 2 bases; nucleotides not matched to a gene: 4. CDR3 length: 16 amino acids. The V gene's germline CDR1 is SGHDN and CDR2 FVKESK. The CDR3: CASSQGPQGAGNTIYF. As DNA, the CDR3 is TGTGCCAGCAGCCAAGGCCCACAGGGGGCTGGAAACACCATATATTTT.

This rearrangement joins TRBV7-6 to TRBJ2-7; weak D call: TRBD1 (6 bases). Germline V gives CDR1 SGHVS, CDR2 FNYEAQ. The CDR3 extends over 15 amino acids. The V gene lost 6 bases and the J gene lost 5 bases, with 20 bases spanning the gap. Here the CDR3 reads CASSSQQFDRNEQYF. DNA of the CDR3: TGTGCCAGCAGTTCGCAACAGTTCGACAGGAACGAGCAGTACTTC.

The chain is built from TRBV29-1 and TRBJ2-7, with D perhaps matching TRBD2 (7 bases). V was trimmed by 4 bases and J by 6 bases, leaving 10 bases between them. The germline gives CDR1 SQVTM, CDR2 ANQGSEA. The CDR3 spans 11 residues. CDR3 coding DNA: TGCAGCGTTGGGGGGGGCGGCGAGCAGTACTTC. This codes for CSVGGGGEQYF.

This clone was detected a few times. The CDR3 here is CASSQVAGSYEQYF. In DNA, the CDR3 is TGCGCCAGCAGCCAAGTGGCGGGGTCCTACGAGCAGTACTTC. This chain links TRBV4-3 with TRBJ2-7; maybe TRBD2 (6 bases). Germline V gene lookup returns CDR1 LGHNA and CDR2 YSLEER. With 1 base removed from V and 1 base from J, the gap between germline ends came to 8 bases. The CDR3 sequence is 14 residues long.

The J gene is TRBJ2-7, the V gene TRBV12-3 or TRBV12-4, with 7 bases identical to TRBD1. V gave up 5 bases and J gave up 6 bases; unmatched junction bases: 7. CDR3 length: 13 residues. CDR3 loop: CASSQMTGLEQYF. CDR3 sequence (DNA): TGTGCCAGCAGTCAGATGACAGGGCTCGAGCAGTACTTC.

This clone was picked up a small number of times. This chain joins TRBV14 and TRBJ1-2, with TRBD1 matching over 7 bases. The CDR3 is made up of 15 amino acids. Trimming took 2 bases from V and 4 from J; bases not matched to a gene: 7. Per germline, CDR1 SGHDN and CDR2 FVKESK. CDR3 nucleotides: TGTGCCAGCAGCCAACAGGAGGGGGCCGCCTATGGCTACACCTTC. This translates into CASSQQEGAAYGYTF. Full variable domain (rest looked up from reference TRBV14 and TRBJ1-2): EAGVTQFPSHSVIEKGQTVTLRCDPISGHDNLYWYRRVMGKEIKFLLHFVKESKQDESGMPNNRFLAERTGGTYSTLKVQPAELEDSGVYFCASSQQEGAAYGYTFGSGTRLTVV.

The chain uses TRBV7-3 and TRBJ2-1; 13 nucleotides agree with TRBD2. This CDR3 contains 15 residues. The ends lost 4 bases at V and 9 bases at J; junction bases unmatched: 6. Looked up from germline, CDR1 is SGHTA and CDR2 is FQGTGA. The CDR3 protein is CASSSPGLAGSEQFF. DNA for the CDR3: TGTGCCAGCAGCTCCCCGGGACTAGCGGGGAGTGAGCAGTTCTTC.

This clone turned up a few times. The rearrangement links TRBV10-3 to TRBJ2-1; D is unclear. The germline gives CDR1 ENHRY, CDR2 SYGVKD. The CDR3 consists of 11 residues. Trimming cost V 3 bases and J 5 bases, with 2 bases left between them. For the CDR3, the DNA is TGTGCCATCAGTGATAACAATGAGCAGTTCTTC. This translates into CAISDNNEQFF.

This sequence joins TRBV18 and TRBJ2-5; 12 bases align to TRBD1. The ends lost 5 bases at V and 4 bases at J; junction bases unmatched: 11. The CDR3 runs 17 residues. Looked up from germline, CDR1 is KGHSH and CDR2 is LQKENI. The chain's CDR3 is CASSATGTGGGLETQYF. CDR3 in DNA: TGTGCCAGCTCAGCCACCGGGACAGGGGGCGGCCTAGAGACCCAGTACTTC.

The chain couples TRBV18 to TRBJ1-6, with D tentatively TRBD1 (5 bases). Per germline, CDR1 KGHSH and CDR2 LQKENI. CDR3 size: 17 residues. Trimming took off 0 bases at V and 0 bases at J, with 9 bases between the two ends. DNA for the CDR3: TGTGCCAGCTCACCACCGGGGGGTGGCTCCTATAATTCACCCCTCCACTTT. Its protein product is CASSPPGGGSYNSPLHF.

J is TRBJ2-1 and V is TRBV5-1, with 11 bases fitting TRBD1. This CDR3 has 16 amino acids. The V segment lost 5 bases and the J segment 6 bases; nucleotides outside the gene matches: 10. Looked up from germline, CDR1 is SGHRS and CDR2 is YFSETQ. The DNA of the CDR3 is TGCGCCAGCAGACCCTTCGGACAGGGGGCGGGCAATGAGCAGTTCTTC. This sequence encodes CASRPFGQGAGNEQFF.

The V and J genes are TRBV11-1 and TRBJ2-1; 8 bases are a match to TRBD1. The CDR3 loop spans 14 amino acids. In germline, CDR1 is SGHAT, CDR2 FQDESV (reference sequence). J was trimmed by 6 bases and V by 5 bases; bases with no gene match: 6. The CDR3 DNA follows: TGTGCCAGCAGCACCCGGACAGGGAGCAATGAGCAGTTCTTC. Its translation is CASSTRTGSNEQFF.

This clone has a handful of counts. V usage is TRBV3-1 (or the pseudogene TRBV3-2) and J usage is TRBJ2-1; the match to TRBD2 covers 11 bases. V gave up 6 bases and J gave up 6 bases; unmatched junction bases: 7. Germline CDR1 is LGHDT and CDR2 is YNNKEL (reference sequence). The CDR3 loop spans 15 amino acids. This CDR3 is CASRPLAGGINEQFF. The CDR3, as DNA: TGTGCCAGCAGGCCCTTAGCGGGAGGGATCAATGAGCAGTTCTTC.

The rearrangement uses TRBV6-5 and TRBJ1-4, with a possible D match to TRBD1 (6 bases). From germline, CDR1 is MNHEY and CDR2 SVGAGI. Trimming took 9 bases from V and 7 from J, leaving 18 bases between them. This CDR3 is built from 14 residues. The CDR3 DNA reads TGTGCCAGTGCCCGGCAGGGGCATGTTGAAAAACTGTTTTTT. Translation gives CASARQGHVEKLFF.